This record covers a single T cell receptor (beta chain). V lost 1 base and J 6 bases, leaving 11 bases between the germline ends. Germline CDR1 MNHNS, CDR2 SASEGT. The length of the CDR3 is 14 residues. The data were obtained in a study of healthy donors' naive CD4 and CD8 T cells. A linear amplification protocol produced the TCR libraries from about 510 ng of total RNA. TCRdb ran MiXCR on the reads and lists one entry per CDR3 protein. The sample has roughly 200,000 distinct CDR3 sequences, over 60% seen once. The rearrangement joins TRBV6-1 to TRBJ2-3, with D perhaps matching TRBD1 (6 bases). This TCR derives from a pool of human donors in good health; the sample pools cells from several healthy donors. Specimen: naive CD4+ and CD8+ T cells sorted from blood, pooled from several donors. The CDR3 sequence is CASSEEQGGDTQYF. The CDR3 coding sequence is TGTGCCAGCAGTGAAGAACAGGGTGGGGATACGCAGTATTTT.